Given below is one TCR beta chain in context. The data stem from a study of T cell responses to AZD1222 COVID-19 vaccine. Germline CDR1 is MRHNA and CDR2 is SNTAGT. The CDR3 has 16 residues. The ends lost 7 bases at V and 3 bases at J; junction bases unmatched: 9. Profiling relied on immunoSEQ multiplex PCR, and the TCRdb table lists in-frame clones only, not all of them. The sample gives 110,000 or so clones, around 88% of which show up once; 6.5% is in the top ten. The origin of this receptor is an adult who received the AZD1222 COVID-19 vaccine. Sequenced here: peripheral blood, sampled 28 days after the second AZD1222 dose. This chain links TRBV6-4 with TRBJ2-6; 7 bases align to TRBD1. In DNA form, the CDR3 reads TGTGCCAGCAAAGGGGGCGACGGAAGTGGGGCCAACGTCCTGACTTTC. Translated: CASKGGDGSGANVLTF.